Given below is one T cell receptor (beta chain) in context. This record belongs to a study of cytomegalovirus exposure and HLA in healthy donors. Study-wide background: Among roughly 180 million T cells, an earlier analysis found 95 million to 140 million unique TCR beta sequences. Across 300 to 400 genotyped donors, about 81% landed in the Caucasian-associated ancestry cluster.

Researchers ran the PCR with 60 Vbeta and 13 Jbeta primers. Using immunoSEQ multiplex PCR, the repertoire was profiled, and TCRdb retains in-frame clones only, with some absent. This sample yields about 160,000 clones, of which about 80% are seen a single time; 0.95% to 1.5% belongs to the top ten. Though nominally healthy at sampling, donors likely had unrecorded immune exposures. The clonotype was recovered from a woman in her 50s in good health and CMV-seronegative. The sample consisted of PBMCs.

The CDR3 DNA reads TGTGCCAGCACCCCCAGGGGTGGGTATCAGCCCCAGCATTTT. Protein sequence: CASTPRGGYQPQHF. The gene calls are TRBV27 and TRBJ1-5; D is possibly TRBD1 (6 bases). The length of the CDR3 is 14 residues. Germline V gene sequence: CDR1 MNHEY, CDR2 SMNVEV (reference sequence). V was pared by 7 bases and J by 5 bases, with 15 bases between.